The rows below give T cell receptor beta chains drawn from one sample of a study of T cell changes during pregnancy in multiple sclerosis. Produced via immunoSEQ multiplex PCR; TCRdb's table is partial and in-frame only. The data contain about 100,000 clones, over 80% of them singletons. This specimen was peripheral blood, taken after pregnancy. Receptors originate from a female donor with multiple sclerosis, enrolled in a pregnancy study. CDR3s leave out the opening cysteine and the closing phenylalanine or tryptophan. A row's size may be missing; if present it is once, few, many or a size class.

CDR3aa | j_gene | v_gene | abundance
ASSLTGGFRTPLH | TRBJ1-6 | TRBV11-2 | .
ATSREKTGLRRYGYT | TRBJ1-2 | TRBV15 | .
ASSLILAAEAF | TRBJ1-1 | TRBV6-5 | .
ASKYQGQNTEAF | TRBJ1-1 | TRBV6-1 | .
ASSTTGGGDQPQH | TRBJ1-5 | TRBV19 | .
ASSKASFGTDNSPLH | TRBJ1-6 | TRBV21-1 | .
ASSWGGGASGNTIY | TRBJ1-3 | TRBV5-1 | .
ASSLAQIGGLENTQY | TRBJ2-3 | TRBV7-8 | .
ASSLAGGQSTGELF | TRBJ2-2 | TRBV7-9 | .
ASSLEPGDTQY | TRBJ2-3 | TRBV13 | .
ASSYRGRHQPQH | TRBJ1-5 | TRBV6-6 | .
ASSPSALNTGELF | TRBJ2-2 | TRBV7-9 | .
ASSPPTGESF | TRBJ1-1 | TRBV18 | .
ASSHDRGSPSGANVLT | TRBJ2-6 | TRBV4-2 | .
ASSRGQVNTEAF | TRBJ1-1 | TRBV27 | .
ASSLEAGGGQPQH | TRBJ1-5 | TRBV5-5 | .
ASSMPSTGSHGYT | TRBJ1-2 | TRBV19 | .
ASSSSGTGDSAF | TRBJ1-1 | TRBV28 | .
ASSPGLGKF | TRBJ2-1 | TRBV2 | once
ASSETGDQPQH | TRBJ1-5 | TRBV6-1 | .
ASSLFGPGVSGELF | TRBJ2-2 | TRBV7-2 | .
ASSPKGFEQY | TRBJ2-7 | TRBV7-9 | .
ASSEYEGGVVYGYT | TRBJ1-2 | TRBV25-1 | .
ASSLLVAGFTDTQY | TRBJ2-3 | TRBV5-1 | .
ASSPDRGWYGYT | TRBJ1-2 | TRBV18 | .
ASSLSGTYEQY | TRBJ2-7 | TRBV7-2 | .
ASSLAGATDTQY | TRBJ2-3 | TRBV7-3 | .
ASSLAPVVTEAF | TRBJ1-1 | TRBV5-4 | .
ASSVDTGTGPQETQY | TRBJ2-5 | TRBV9 | .
ASSLRSTGIDTGELF | TRBJ2-2 | TRBV11-3 | .
ASSEIPDRGSRYGYT | TRBJ1-2 | TRBV6-1 | once
ASSSFNEQF | TRBJ2-1 | TRBV5-6 | once
ASSLTGTQSPLH | TRBJ1-6 | TRBV19 | .
ASSPTSGNTGELF | TRBJ2-2 | TRBV11-2 | once
ASSSLEGTQY | TRBJ2-5 | TRBV5-1 | .
ASTTRLNTEAF | TRBJ1-1 | TRBV6-6 | .
ASSPLDRISGDNSPLH | TRBJ1-6 | TRBV5-1 | once
ASSLATGWGGGAF | TRBJ1-1 | TRBV5-1 | .
ASSLNPGRSTEAF | TRBJ1-1 | TRBV5-6 | .
ASSLGIIGVNPSYEQY | TRBJ2-7 | TRBV7-2 | .
ASSRVSGNDQPQH | TRBJ1-5 | TRBV7-8 | .
ASSRYNEQF | TRBJ2-1 | TRBV7-6 | .
ASSSPGQGNGYT | TRBJ1-2 | TRBV6-5 | .
ASSPGTDYEQY | TRBJ2-7 | TRBV18 | once
ASSPYRNTEAF | TRBJ1-1 | TRBV7-2 | .
ASSQDPSNQETQY | TRBJ2-5 | TRBV4-2 | .
ASSNPGTDEQY | TRBJ2-7 | TRBV19 | once
ASSTRQGNSGNTIY | TRBJ1-3 | TRBV19 | .
ASSEWTPYSNQPQH | TRBJ1-5 | TRBV6-1 | .
ASSVGLAGVSEQF | TRBJ2-1 | TRBV2 | .
SVLAGGETQY | TRBJ2-5 | TRBV29-1 | few